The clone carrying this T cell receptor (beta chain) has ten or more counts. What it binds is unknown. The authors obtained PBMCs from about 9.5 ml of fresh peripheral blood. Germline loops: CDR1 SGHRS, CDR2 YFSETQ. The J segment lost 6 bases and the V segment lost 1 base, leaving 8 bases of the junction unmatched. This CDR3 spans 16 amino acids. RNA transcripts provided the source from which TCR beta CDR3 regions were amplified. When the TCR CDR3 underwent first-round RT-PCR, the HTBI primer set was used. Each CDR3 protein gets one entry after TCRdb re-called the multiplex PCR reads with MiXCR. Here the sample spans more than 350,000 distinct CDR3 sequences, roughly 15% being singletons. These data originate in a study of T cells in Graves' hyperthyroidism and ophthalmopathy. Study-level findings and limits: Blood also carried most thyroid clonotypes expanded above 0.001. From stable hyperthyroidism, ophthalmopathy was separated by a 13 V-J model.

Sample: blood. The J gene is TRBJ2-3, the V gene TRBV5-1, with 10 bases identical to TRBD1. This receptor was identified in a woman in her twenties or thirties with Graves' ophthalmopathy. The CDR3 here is CASSLWDRGGEDTQYF. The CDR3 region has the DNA TGCGCCAGCAGCTTGTGGGACAGGGGTGGAGAGGATACGCAGTATTTT.